This T cell receptor (beta chain) was profiled in a study of shared clonotypes between healthy human individuals. Background on the study: Aged 18 to 49, the donors were a couple of women and a few men.

The data were produced by immunoSEQ multiplex PCR, yet TCRdb's version contains in-frame clones alone and is incomplete. The sample includes about 1.1 million clones, 75% to 80% of them seen just once. V was clipped by 6 bases and J by 7 bases; unmatched bases: 7. Germline lookup yields CDR1 MDHEN and CDR2 SYDVKM. CDR3 length: 16 amino acids. The J gene is TRBJ2-2, the V gene TRBV28, with TRBD2 identical over 14 bases. Sequencing used memory CD4+ T cells from PBMCs. The subset is: CD45RA-negative fraction. The TCR sequence derives from a man aged 18-30 years in good health. Some clones in this sample may be carry-over from other donors' samples. CDR3 in amino acids: CASSPGLAGVRGELFF. The CDR3 nucleotides are TGTGCCAGCAGCCCGGGACTAGCGGGGGTCCGCGGGGAGCTGTTTTTT.